The 5 T cell receptor beta chains below come from one sample, sequenced in a study of blood T cell repertoires in COVID-19. Only in-frame clones appear in the TCRdb table, and some are missing; sequencing was by immunoSEQ multiplex PCR. This table holds under 95,000 clones, 75% to 85% found once. Sequenced material: peripheral blood. The origin of the receptors is a man aged 45-60 years with COVID-19, enrolled during active disease.

The rearrangement links TRBV2 to TRBJ2-1; D possibly corresponds to TRBD2 (6 bases). CDR3 length: 11 residues. V was clipped by 8 bases and J by 12 bases, with 14 bases between them. CDR1 and CDR2 from the germline V gene are SNHLY and FYNNEI. CDR3 DNA sequence: TGTGCCAGCCTCGGGGACTTCAGGCAGTTCTTC. Translated: CASLGDFRQFF.

This chain uses TRBV5-5 with TRBJ2-1; 7 nucleotides line up with TRBD2. This CDR3 contains 16 residues. Trimming took 2 bases from V and 5 from J; bases not matched to a gene: 10. CDR1 is SGHKS and CDR2 is YYEKEE in the germline V gene (reference sequence). CDR3 protein: CASSFTRGSSHNEQFF. CDR3 bases: TGTGCCAGCAGCTTTACTCGCGGGAGCTCTCACAATGAGCAGTTCTTC.

The rearrangement joins TRBV18 to TRBJ1-1; 7 bases are a match to TRBD1. The germline gives CDR1 KGHSH, CDR2 LQKENI. V trimming: 3 bases; J trimming: 11 bases; junction bases outside the gene matches: 9. The CDR3 is 13 amino acids. CDR3 sequence (DNA): TGTGCCAGCTCACCGAGGGACAGCAAGGCGGCTTTCTTT. Translated: CASSPRDSKAAFF.

The chain employs TRBV30 and TRBJ2-7; D is ambiguous. Trimming took 6 bases from V and 2 from J, leaving 8 bases between them. This CDR3 is 11 amino acids long. Germline V gene sequence: CDR1 GTSNPN, CDR2 SVGIG (reference sequence). The CDR3 coding sequence is TGTGCCTGTTCCCAGACCTACGAGCAGTACTTC. It codes for CACSQTYEQYF.

This rearrangement joins TRBV2 to TRBJ2-7; a weak D match, TRBD1 (6 bases). The V gene's germline CDR1 is SNHLY and CDR2 FYNNEI. Trimming stripped 8 bases from V and 3 bases from J, with 14 bases between. The length of the CDR3 is 13 residues. The CDR3, as DNA: TGTGCCAGCTTGGGGGCCGCAGTCTACGAGCAGTACTTC. Protein product: CASLGAAVYEQYF. Variable domain in full (rest from reference TRBV2 and TRBJ2-7): EPEVTQTPSHQVTQMGQEVILRCVPISNHLYFYWYRQILGQKVEFLVSFYNNEISEKSEIFDDQFSVERPDGSNFTLKIRSTKLEDSAMYFCASLGAAVYEQYFGPGTRLTVT.